A selection of T cell receptor beta chains follows, all from one sample in a study of cytotoxic CD8 clonotypes in ibrutinib-treated CLL. TCRdb's table, derived via immunoSEQ multiplex PCR, lists solely in-frame clones and lacks some. This table has under 200,000 clones, 81% appearing once. The sequencing used PBMCs, collected after 12 months of ibrutinib treatment. Receptor source: a human donor with chronic lymphocytic leukemia. Each CDR3 is given with its conserved first and last residue. D genes are given only for firm matches. Only part of the rows carry a size: once, few, many, or a class if the clone is expanded.

J gene,D gene,V gene,clone size,CDR3 DNA,CDR3 protein
TRBJ2-5,TRBD1,TRBV5-1,NA,TGCGCCAGCAGCTTGGTCGACAGGGGGGAAGAGACCCAGTACTTC,CASSLVDRGEETQYF
TRBJ1-2,NA,TRBV5-6,NA,TGTGCCAGCAGCTACAGGGACTATGGCTACACCTTC,CASSYRDYGYTF
TRBJ2-1,TRBD2,TRBV4-2,once,TGTGCCAGCACCCTAACTAGCGTGGGTAATGAGCAGTTCTTC,CASTLTSVGNEQFF
TRBJ2-3,NA,TRBV28,NA,TGTGCCAGCAATGGGGGCCGGGATACGCAGTATTTT,CASNGGRDTQYF
TRBJ2-3,NA,TRBV15,NA,TGTGCCACCAGCAGAGGACAGGATAGCACAGATACGCAGTATTTT,CATSRGQDSTDTQYF
TRBJ1-1,NA,TRBV28,once,TGTGCCAGCAGTTCCGCGACATTGAGTTTGAACACTGAAGCTTTCTTT,CASSSATLSLNTEAFF
TRBJ2-1,NA,TRBV5-1,NA,TGCGCCAGCAGCCGGGGCGGGGTGCTCAATGAGCAGTTCTTC,CASSRGGVLNEQFF
TRBJ2-3,TRBD1,TRBV11-2,NA,TGTGCCAGCAGCTGGACAGGGGAGGGCACAGATACGCAGTATTTT,CASSWTGEGTDTQYF
TRBJ1-2,NA,TRBV16,few,TGTGCCAGCAGCCCGCGGACAGCGCCAAACTATGGCTACACCTTC,CASSPRTAPNYGYTF
TRBJ1-4,TRBD1,TRBV7-2,NA,TGTGCCAGCAGCCCCCAACCGGGACAGGGGATTGTGAGGGGTGAAAAACTGTTTTTT,CASSPQPGQGIVRGEKLFF
TRBJ1-1,NA,TRBV19,NA,TGTGCCAGTAGTATAGGGGGCAGGGCCGCCGCGAACACTGAAGCTTTCTTT,CASSIGGRAAANTEAFF
TRBJ2-7,NA,TRBV10-3,NA,TGTGCCACCATGGTGGACGGGACCTACGAGCAGTACTTC,CATMVDGTYEQYF
TRBJ2-5,NA,TRBV18,NA,TGTGCCAGCTCACCACTTGTGCAGGGTAATATGGAGACCCAGTACTTC,CASSPLVQGNMETQYF
TRBJ2-2,NA,TRBV7-2,NA,TGTGCCAGCAGCTTATCAGCGTTCCGCGGGGAGCTGTTTTTT,CASSLSAFRGELFF
TRBJ1-5,NA,TRBV7-2,NA,TGTGCCAGCAGCTTACACCTCTACGCTCAGCCCCAGCATTTT,CASSLHLYAQPQHF
TRBJ2-5,TRBD2,TRBV9,NA,TGTGCCAGCAGCGCCAGACTAGCGGAGACCCAGTACTTC,CASSARLAETQYF
TRBJ1-3,NA,TRBV10-3,few,TGTGCCACCGGCGAGTACACCATATATTTT,CATGEYTIYF